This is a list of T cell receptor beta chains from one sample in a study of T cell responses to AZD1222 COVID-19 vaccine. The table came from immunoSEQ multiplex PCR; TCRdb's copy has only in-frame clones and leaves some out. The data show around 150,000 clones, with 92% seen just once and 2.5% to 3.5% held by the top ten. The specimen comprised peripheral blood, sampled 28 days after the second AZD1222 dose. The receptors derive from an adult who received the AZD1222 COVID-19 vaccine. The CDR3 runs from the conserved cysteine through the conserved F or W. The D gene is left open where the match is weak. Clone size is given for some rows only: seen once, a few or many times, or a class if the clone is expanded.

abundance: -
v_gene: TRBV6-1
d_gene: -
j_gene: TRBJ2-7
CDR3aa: CASSEYSSASYEQYF
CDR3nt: TGTGCCAGCAGTGAATACTCTTCAGCGTCCTACGAGCAGTACTTC

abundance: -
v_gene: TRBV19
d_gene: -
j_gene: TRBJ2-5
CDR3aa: CASSKGTQETQYF
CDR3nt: TGTGCCAGTAGTAAGGGCACACAAGAGACCCAGTACTTC

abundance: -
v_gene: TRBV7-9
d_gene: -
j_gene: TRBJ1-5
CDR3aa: CASSPGQRGGVDQPQHF
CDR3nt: TGTGCCAGCAGCCCAGGACAGCGGGGCGGTGTGGATCAGCCCCAGCATTTT

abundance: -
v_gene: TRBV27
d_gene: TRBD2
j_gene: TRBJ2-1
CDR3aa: CASAVAGAYNEQFF
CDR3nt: TGTGCCAGCGCTGTAGCGGGAGCTTACAATGAGCAGTTCTTC

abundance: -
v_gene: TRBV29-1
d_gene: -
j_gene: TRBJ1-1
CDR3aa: CSVVDRANTEAFF
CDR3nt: TGCAGCGTTGTAGATAGAGCGAACACTGAAGCTTTCTTT

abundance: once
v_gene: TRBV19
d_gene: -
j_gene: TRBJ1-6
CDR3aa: CASSTGSYNSPLHF
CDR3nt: TGTGCCAGTAGTACGGGCTCCTATAATTCACCCCTCCACTTT

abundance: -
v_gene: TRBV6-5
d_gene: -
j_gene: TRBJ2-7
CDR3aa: CASRPTGVSGGEQYF
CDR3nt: TGTGCCAGCAGACCAACAGGGGTTAGCGGTGGCGAGCAGTACTTC

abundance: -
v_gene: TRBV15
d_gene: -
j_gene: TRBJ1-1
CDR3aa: CATSREWPGINTEAFF
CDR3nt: TGTGCCACCAGCAGAGAGTGGCCCGGGATTAACACTGAAGCTTTCTTT

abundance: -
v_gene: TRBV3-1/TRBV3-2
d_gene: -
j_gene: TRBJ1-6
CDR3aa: CASSQGSVNSPLHF
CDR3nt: TGTGCCAGCAGCCAAGGAAGCGTTAATTCACCCCTCCACTTT

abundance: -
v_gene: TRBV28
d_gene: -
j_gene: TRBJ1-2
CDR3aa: CASSPSGYGYTF
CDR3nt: TGTGCCAGCAGTCCCTCAGGCTATGGCTACACCTTC

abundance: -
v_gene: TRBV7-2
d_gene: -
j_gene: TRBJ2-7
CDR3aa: CASSFHNEQYF
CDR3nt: TGTGCCAGCAGCTTCCACAACGAGCAGTACTTC

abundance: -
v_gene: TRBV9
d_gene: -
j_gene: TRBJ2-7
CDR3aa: CASSVSLQGHEQYF
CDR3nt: TGTGCCAGCAGCGTCAGCCTACAGGGCCACGAGCAGTACTTC

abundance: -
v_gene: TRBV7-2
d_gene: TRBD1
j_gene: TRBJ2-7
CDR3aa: CASSVGDRGLWNEQYF
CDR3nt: TGTGCCAGCAGCGTAGGAGACAGGGGGCTGTGGAACGAGCAGTACTTC

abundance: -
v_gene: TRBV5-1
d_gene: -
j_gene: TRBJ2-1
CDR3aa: CASSHRSNEQFF
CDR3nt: TGCGCCAGCAGTCACAGATCCAATGAGCAGTTCTTC

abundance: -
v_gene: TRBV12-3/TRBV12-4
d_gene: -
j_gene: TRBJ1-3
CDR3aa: CASSLLRNTIYF
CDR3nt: TGTGCCAGCAGTTTACTCCGAAACACCATATATTTT

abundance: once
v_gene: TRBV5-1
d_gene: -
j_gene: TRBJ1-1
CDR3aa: CASSLWAGAMNTEAFF
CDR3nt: TGCGCCAGCAGCTTATGGGCAGGGGCCATGAACACTGAAGCTTTCTTT

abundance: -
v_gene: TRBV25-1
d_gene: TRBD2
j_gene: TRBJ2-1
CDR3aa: CASTRGGTSGGSYNEQFF
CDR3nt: TGTGCCAGCACCCGAGGGGGGACTAGCGGGGGCTCCTACAATGAGCAGTTCTTC

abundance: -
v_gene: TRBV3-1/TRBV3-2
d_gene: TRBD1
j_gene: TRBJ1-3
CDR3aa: CASSRQGAGNTIYF
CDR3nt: TGTGCCAGCAGCCGGCAGGGGGCTGGAAACACCATATATTTT